This T cell receptor (beta chain) emerged from a study of cytomegalovirus exposure and HLA in healthy donors. Whole-study results and caveats: Investigators reported 150 to 200 TCR beta chains as tied to cytomegalovirus.

Method: immunoSEQ multiplex PCR; TCRdb's copy keeps in-frame clones and lacks some. The sample has 190,000 or so clones; about 86% are singletons. Points on this clone: Its target is not known.

Germline V gene data show CDR1 as SNHLY and CDR2 as FYNNEI. V trimming: 4 bases; J trimming: 9 bases; junction bases outside the gene matches: 6. The CDR3 is 14 residues long. The specimen was PBMCs. This chain uses TRBV2 with TRBJ1-6; 7 bases align to TRBD1. This TCR derives from a young woman in good health and CMV-seropositive. CDR3 in amino acids: CASSAGTVGSPLHF. As DNA, the CDR3 is TGTGCCAGCAGTGCTGGGACAGTAGGTTCACCCCTCCACTTT.